This passage covers 2 T cell receptor beta chains from one sample sequenced in a study of beta chain features in type 1 diabetes. Study results and limitations: Shortening that was moderate but significant affected the TCRB CDR3s of Type 1 diabetes patients in all four CD4+ subsets.

Their specific antigens are unknown. Expressed TCRB transcripts were sequenced after all isolated RNA was converted to cDNA. Measured with immunoSEQ multiplex PCR; TCRdb has only the in-frame clones, and not every one. The data contain some 660,000 clones, over 12% of them singletons. The sample was naive CD4+ T cells from blood. These receptors were taken from a man between 18 and 29 years old with type 1 diabetes.

This clone was observed a few times. The chain recombines TRBV5-1 with TRBJ1-1; D unresolved. Trimming removed 0 bases at V and 1 base at J, with 7 bases between. The CDR3 has 14 amino acids. CDR1 is SGHRS and CDR2 is YFSETQ in the germline V gene. CDR3: CASSLDTPNTEAFF. CDR3 nucleotides: TGCGCCAGCAGCTTGGACACACCGAACACTGAAGCTTTCTTT. Together with reference TRBV5-1 and TRBJ1-1, the CDR3 gives the full variable domain: KAGVTQTPRYLIKTRGQQVTLSCSPISGHRSVSWYQQTPGQGLQFLFEYFSETQRNKGNFPGRFSGRQFSNSRSEMNVSTLELGDSALYLCASSLDTPNTEAFFGQGTRLTVV.

The chain carries TRBV7-6 and TRBJ2-7; tentatively, D is TRBD2 (5 bases). The V end was cut by 5 bases, the J end by 5 bases, with 16 bases between. The V gene's germline CDR1 is SGHVS and CDR2 FNYEAQ. The CDR3 extends over 14 amino acids. The CDR3 nucleotides read TGTGCCAGCAGCCCCCGTAGAGGGTCGGACGAGCAGTACTTC. This translates into CASSPRRGSDEQYF.